This T cell receptor beta chain was recorded in a study of Ad26.COV2.S vaccination and SARS-CoV-2 variants. Measured with immunoSEQ multiplex PCR; TCRdb has only the in-frame clones, and not every one. The sample comprises about half a million clones, approximately 90% of which are singletons, and under 2% rests with the top ten. Documented treatment: roughly 18 received Ad26.COV2.S at low or high dose, single or two shots; several received placebo; per-sample allocation not given. Day 63 following the first vaccine or placebo injection was when the samples were taken. CDR3 size: 14 residues. The ends were cut back, 1 base at V and 2 bases at J, with 8 bases in the middle. Per the germline V gene, CDR1 is SGHDN and CDR2 is FVKESK.

The chain uses TRBV14 and TRBJ2-5; D unresolved. The TCR comes from a person aged 18 to 59 who received the Ad26.COV2.S COVID-19 vaccine or a placebo. Material: peripheral blood, obtained in a trial of Ad26.COV2.S vaccine versus placebo. For the CDR3, the DNA is TGTGCCAGCAGCCAAGCAATGATACAAGAGACCCAGTACTTC. Translated, it gives CASSQAMIQETQYF.